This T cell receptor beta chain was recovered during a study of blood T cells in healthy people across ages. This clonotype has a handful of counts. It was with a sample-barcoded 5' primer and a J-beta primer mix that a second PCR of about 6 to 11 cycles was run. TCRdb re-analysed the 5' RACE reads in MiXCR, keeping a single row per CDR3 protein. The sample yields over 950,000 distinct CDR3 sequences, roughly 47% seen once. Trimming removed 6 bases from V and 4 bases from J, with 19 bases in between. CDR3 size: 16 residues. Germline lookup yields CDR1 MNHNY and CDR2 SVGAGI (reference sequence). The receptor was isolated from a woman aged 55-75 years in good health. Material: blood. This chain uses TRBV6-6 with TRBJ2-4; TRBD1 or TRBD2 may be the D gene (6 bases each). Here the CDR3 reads CASSPWGATKKNIQYF. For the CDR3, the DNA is TGTGCCAGCAGCCCATGGGGGGCGACCAAAAAAAACATTCAGTACTTC.